This T cell receptor beta chain was sequenced for a study of T cell responses to AZD1222 COVID-19 vaccine. For the study at large: Both about-4-week and about-12-week second-dose recipients were combined.

The CDR3 is made up of 16 amino acids. J gave up 5 bases and V 1 base, and 6 bases lay outside the gene matches. The germline CDR1 and CDR2 sequences are SGHNT and YYREEE (reference sequence). Assay used: immunoSEQ multiplex PCR; TCRdb lists only in-frame clones, some missing. The sample lists approximately 110,000 clones, about 91% seen once, with over 4.5% in the top ten. The sequence was obtained from an adult in good health. V gene TRBV5-4 combines with J gene TRBJ2-5; TRBD2 aligns across 12 bases. The material sequenced was peripheral blood, taken on day 0 of AZD1222 vaccination. In DNA, the CDR3 is TGTGCCAGCAGCTTGTGGCTAGCGGGGGGGCGGGAGACCCAGTACTTC. Its protein is CASSLWLAGGRETQYF.